This T cell receptor (beta chain) comes out of a study of glioma-infiltrating T cells. This clonotype has more than one count but fewer than ten. The antigen is undetermined. The study's findings and limits: Gliomas, especially low-grade, showed above-expected tissue-blood divergence; non-neoplastic patients showed below.

V lost 5 bases, J lost 7 bases, and 18 bases lay in between. Germline CDR1 reads MNHEY; CDR2 reads SMNVEV (reference sequence). This CDR3 is 15 amino acids long. Amplification of TCR alpha and beta CDR3 regions from RNA used iRepertoire nested multiplex PCR. Input was roughly 100-450 ng of tissue mRNA or PBMC total RNA. TCRdb called the multiplex PCR reads again in MiXCR, with one record for every CDR3 protein. This sample has about 130,000 distinct CDR3 sequences, with 24% found just once. This sequence joins TRBV27 and TRBJ2-1; possible D gene TRBD2, 5 bases. Source material: glioma tissue, nonneoplastic brain tissue, or PBMCs (not recorded which). The clonotype was recovered from a human donor with low-grade glioma or glioblastoma, undergoing nonglioma brain surgery, or in good health (not recorded which). This CDR3 reads CASSPDPKAGNEQFF. The CDR3, as DNA: TGTGCCAGCAGTCCGGACCCAAAGGCGGGTAATGAGCAGTTCTTC.